This record concerns one TCR beta chain sequence. What it binds is unknown. V was pared by 5 bases and J by 6 bases, with 13 bases between. This CDR3 is 13 amino acids long. Germline V gives CDR1 SGHAT, CDR2 FQDESV (reference sequence). The data were taken from a study of blood T cells in healthy people across ages. Next came a second PCR, run for roughly 6 to 11 cycles, which used a sample-barcoded 5' primer along with a J-beta primer mix. A single record per CDR3 protein comes from TCRdb applying MiXCR to the 5' RACE reads. The table lists hundreds of thousands of distinct CDR3 sequences, approximately 53% of them singletons. Study results and limitations: Both higher diversity and more naive CD4+ cells marked long-lived donors when set against aged donors.

This TCR was recovered from a man in his forties or fifties in good health. This chain links TRBV11-1 with TRBJ1-1; D remains ambiguous. Sequenced input: blood. CDR3 nucleotides: TGTGCCAGCAGCCAGCACGTGGCGGCTGAAGCTTTCTTT. Residues: CASSQHVAAEAFF.